These 10 T cell receptor beta chains were all obtained from the same sample, sequenced in a study of relationships among human T cell subsets. TCR alpha and beta CDR3s were amplified from mRNA by semiquantitative ARM-PCR. Tagged nested gene-specific primers were used first, then communal superprimers amplified exponentially. TCRdb ran MiXCR on the multiplex PCR reads and lists one entry per CDR3 protein. Of around 15,000 distinct CDR3 sequences in the sample, around two thirds are singletons; the top ten hold about 32%. The sample was total T cells sorted from blood. The receptors stem from a man aged 40-49 years in good health.

The chain couples TRBV7-9 to TRBJ2-1, with 11 bases aligning to TRBD2. The length of the CDR3 is 15 residues. V dropped 6 bases and J dropped 6; count of bases not matched to a gene: 7. Looked up from germline, CDR1 is SEHNR and CDR2 is FQNEAQ (reference sequence). DNA of the CDR3: TGTGCCAGCAGGATAGCGGGAGGGTGGTCCAATGAGCAGTTCTTC. Residues: CASRIAGGWSNEQFF.

This chain links TRBV12-3 or TRBV12-4 with TRBJ2-3, with TRBD2 matching over 7 bases. J was trimmed by 0 bases and V by 6 bases; bases with no gene match: 15. This CDR3 region has 18 residues. CDR3 in DNA: TGTGCCAGCAGGTCAGGGTCGGGACTACGGATTAGCACAGATACGCAGTATTTT. Translated, it gives CASRSGSGLRISTDTQYF.

The rearrangement uses TRBV6-5 and TRBJ1-5; D not certain. Trimming stripped 8 bases from V and 2 bases from J, with 16 bases between. The CDR3 length is 15 residues. Germline CDR1 and CDR2: MNHEY and SVGAGI. This CDR3 reads CASGGRKDGNQPQHF. The CDR3 nucleotides read TGTGCCAGCGGTGGCCGAAAGGATGGCAATCAGCCCCAGCATTTT.

The DNA for the CDR3 is TGTGCCACCAGCGCGGCAGCGGGGGGCCCCGGGGAGCTGTTTTTT. This codes for CATSAAAGGPGELFF. This chain uses TRBV15 with TRBJ2-2, with TRBD2 identical over 9 bases. This CDR3 region has 15 residues. V shed 5 bases and J 6 bases; nucleotides not matched to a gene: 7. Germline CDR1 LNHNV, CDR2 YYDKDF (reference sequence). The full variable domain, in which reference TRBV15 and TRBJ2-2 provide the parts outside the CDR3, is DAMVIQNPRYQVTQFGKPVTLSCSQTLNHNVMYWYQQKSSQAPKLLFHYYDKDFNNEADTPDNFQSRRPNTSFCFLDIRSPGLGDTAMYLCATSAAAGGPGELFFGEGSRLTVL.

This clonotype came up a few times. The chain uses TRBV6-6 and TRBJ2-1; 11 bases are shared with TRBD2. J lost 6 bases, V lost 5 bases, and 9 bases had no gene match. Germline CDR1 MNHNY, CDR2 SVGAGI (reference sequence). The CDR3 totals 16 residues. The DNA of the CDR3 is TGTGCCAGCAGTCCCCCCGGGACTAGCGGCCCCAATGAGCAGTTCTTC. Its translation is CASSPPGTSGPNEQFF.

A few counts support this clonotype. The rearrangement links TRBV11-2 to TRBJ2-1; 7 bases fit TRBD2. This CDR3 has 15 amino acids. Germline V gene lookup returns CDR1 SGHAT and CDR2 FQNNGV. V gave up 4 bases and J gave up 4 bases; unmatched junction bases: 7. The CDR3 is CASSWGAGSYNEQFF. CDR3 bases: TGTGCCAGCAGCTGGGGAGCGGGGAGTTACAATGAGCAGTTCTTC.

This clonotype was observed once. J is TRBJ2-3 and V is TRBV7-8; D could derive from TRBD1 or TRBD2 (5 bases each). The V end lost 5 bases, the J end lost 3 bases, and 18 bases lay between the germline ends. This CDR3 has 16 residues. Germline-derived CDR1 and CDR2 are SGHVS and FQNEAQ. The CDR3 sequence: CASSLRDPAGTDTQYF. CDR3 coding DNA: TGTGCCAGCAGCCTACGGGACCCCGCCGGGACAGATACGCAGTATTTT.

This clonotype was seen a single time. The chain links TRBV6-5 to TRBJ1-2, with D tentatively TRBD1 (5 bases). The CDR3 covers 13 residues. The germline CDR1 and CDR2 sequences are MNHEY and SVGAGI. Trimming shortened V by 8 bases and J by 3 bases, and 13 bases separated the two germline ends. CDR3 loop: CASSNRPDYGYTF. In DNA, the CDR3 is TGTGCCAGCTCAAACAGGCCGGACTATGGCTACACCTTC.

This rearrangement joins TRBV7-9 to TRBJ2-1; D possibly corresponds to TRBD2 (7 bases). V dropped 1 base and J dropped 7 bases, with 14 bases sitting between them. Germline V CDR1 and CDR2: SEHNR, FQNEAQ (reference sequence). The CDR3 runs 15 residues. The CDR3 DNA follows: TGTGCCAGCAGCTTAGGGGGGGGCCATAATAATGAGCAGTTCTTC. This sequence encodes CASSLGGGHNNEQFF.

This clonotype was seen a few times. This sequence joins TRBV11-2 and TRBJ2-7; D possibly corresponds to TRBD2 (6 bases). The CDR3 contains 16 residues. Trimming took off 5 bases at V and 3 bases at J, with 20 bases between the two ends. The V gene's germline CDR1 is SGHAT and CDR2 FQNNGV. The CDR3 region has the DNA TGTGCCAGCAGCCTTATGGGACTCTCTGGCCTCTACGAGCAGTACTTC. Its protein is CASSLMGLSGLYEQYF.